The T cell receptor beta chain described here comes from a study of T-cell memory formation after mild COVID-19. The study's findings and limits: CD4+ contracting clones were mainly CM and EM; CD8+ ones, EMRA. Contracting clones, day 15 to 85, had balanced CD4/CD8, and later expanders favored CD4+. Certain responding clones were present in pre-infection memory, suggesting participation of cross-reactive memory.

The germline V gene has CDR1 MGHRA and CDR2 YSYEKL. This CDR3 has 14 amino acids. V shed 0 bases and J shed 9 bases, with 12 bases lying between them. This clonotype was recorded a few times. No antigen is known for it. 5'RACE with constant-segment primers yielded barcoded, UMI-tagged TCR alpha and TCR beta cDNA libraries. TCRdb analysed the 5' RACE reads with MiXCR anew, one entry per CDR3 protein. This sample yields approximately 260,000 distinct CDR3 sequences, of which 16% are seen a single time; approximately 20% belongs to the top ten. The sequencing input was PBMCs or a T cell subset sorted from them (not recorded which). This sequence originates from a man younger than 30 who had mild COVID-19 (a few samples of this study predate the infection). Cell type and time point are not known. This chain links TRBV4-1 with TRBJ2-1, with D perhaps matching TRBD2 (6 bases). This chain's CDR3 is CASSQDGEESEQFF. The CDR3 DNA sequence: TGCGCCAGCAGCCAAGATGGGGAGGAAAGTGAGCAGTTCTTC.